One and the same sample provided the 22 T cell receptor beta chains below, sequenced in a study of blood T cell repertoires in COVID-19. TCRdb keeps only in-frame clones here, not all; method: immunoSEQ multiplex PCR. This sample has 100,000 to 150,000 clones, with around 77% found just once. Sequenced sample: peripheral blood. The receptors come from a human donor in a cohort sampled during active COVID-19.

The rearrangement uses TRBV2 and TRBJ2-1; 7 bases align to TRBD1. Germline assignment: CDR1 SNHLY and CDR2 FYNNEI. The CDR3 is made up of 15 amino acids. The junction had 7 bases not matched to a gene; V was cut back by 0 bases and J by 8 bases. CDR3: CASSEAGGAVDEQFF. The CDR3 DNA is TGTGCCAGCAGTGAAGCAGGGGGCGCCGTAGATGAGCAGTTCTTC.

V is TRBV29-1 and J is TRBJ1-1, with D tentatively TRBD1 (5 bases). V was shortened by 4 bases and J by 5 bases, with 14 bases between the two germline ends. Germline V gene data show CDR1 as SQVTM and CDR2 as ANQGSEA. The CDR3 is 13 residues long. The CDR3 bases are TGCAGCGTTGTCTACGGGGGGGGAACTGAAGCTTTCTTT. Residues: CSVVYGGGTEAFF. The full variable domain, its missing parts supplied by reference TRBV29-1 and TRBJ1-1, is SAVISQKPSRDICQRGTSLTIQCQVDSQVTMMFWYRQQPGQSLTLIATANQGSEATYESGFVIDKFPISRPNLTFSTLTVSNMSPEDSSIYLCSVVYGGGTEAFFGQGTRLTVV.

In this sample, this clone turned up a few times. The chain combines TRBV6-5 with TRBJ2-7, with 8 bases matching TRBD1. The length of the CDR3 is 13 residues. The J segment lost 6 bases and the V segment lost 6 bases, leaving 7 bases of the junction unmatched. Germline CDR1 MNHEY, CDR2 SVGAGI. In nucleotides, the CDR3 is TGTGCCAGCAGAGACAGGGGAAGTAGCGAGCAGTACTTC. It specifies CASRDRGSSEQYF.

The V call is TRBV30, the J call TRBJ1-5, with 7 bases aligning to TRBD1. The CDR3 loop spans 14 amino acids. V was clipped by 1 base and J by 4 bases; unmatched bases: 4. CDR1 and CDR2 from the germline V gene are GTSNPN and SVGIG (reference sequence). For the CDR3, the DNA is TGTGCCTGGAGTGGGGGACAGCTAAATCAGCCCCAGCATTTT. Protein: CAWSGGQLNQPQHF.

The sample holds a few counts of this clone. The chain couples TRBV10-3 to TRBJ1-2; 8 bases fit TRBD1. The CDR3 is 14 amino acids. Germline-derived CDR1 and CDR2 are ENHRY and SYGVKD. J gave up 0 bases and V 3 bases, and 0 bases lay outside the gene matches. Written as DNA, the CDR3 is TGTGCCATCAGTGAACAGGGGGCTAACTATGGCTACACCTTC. It is translated as CAISEQGANYGYTF.

The chain links TRBV7-8 to TRBJ2-1; TRBD2 agrees at 7 bases. The CDR3 extends over 14 amino acids. Looked up from germline, CDR1 is SGHVS and CDR2 is FQNEAQ. V was pared by 0 bases and J by 4 bases, with 0 bases of the junction left unmatched. The CDR3 DNA follows: TGTGCCAGCAGCTTAGCGGGGGGGTACAATGAGCAGTTCTTC. It specifies CASSLAGGYNEQFF.

V gene TRBV27 combines with J gene TRBJ1-3, with 7 bases that match TRBD1. Germline V CDR1 and CDR2: MNHEY, SMNVEV (reference sequence). Trimming removed 6 bases from V and 0 bases from J; junction bases left unmatched: 11. The CDR3 covers 17 residues. CDR3 sequence reads: CASSRQGLIGSGNTIYF. Written as DNA, the CDR3 is TGTGCCAGCAGCAGACAGGGATTAATCGGCTCTGGAAACACCATATATTTT.

The chain is built from TRBV7-2 and TRBJ1-3; D is possibly TRBD1 (6 bases). The CDR3 is 13 residues long. Germline V gives CDR1 SGHTA, CDR2 FQGNSA. V shed 5 bases and J shed 8 bases, with 13 bases lying between them. DNA for the CDR3: TGTGCCAGCAGCCAAAGGACAGTAGACACCATATATTTT. Encoded protein: CASSQRTVDTIYF.

V and J are TRBV11-3 and TRBJ2-1; a weak D match, TRBD2 (6 bases). This CDR3 comprises 15 residues. Germline CDR1 is SGHNT and CDR2 is YENEEA. The V gene lost 6 bases and the J gene lost 0 bases, with 12 bases spanning the gap. The CDR3 sequence is CASRFSGSSYNEQFF. CDR3 nucleotide sequence: TGTGCCAGCAGATTTAGCGGAAGCTCCTACAATGAGCAGTTCTTC.

V gene TRBV10-3 combines with J gene TRBJ1-5; D gene uncertain. Germline V gene sequence: CDR1 ENHRY, CDR2 SYGVKD. Trimming pared 11 bases from V and 2 bases from J, leaving 13 bases between. This CDR3 has 13 amino acids. CDR3 loop: CASRAEGNQPQHF. The DNA of the CDR3 is TGTGCCTCGCGGGCTGAAGGCAATCAGCCCCAGCATTTT.

Only one count was recorded for this clone. V is TRBV28 and J is TRBJ1-2; D unclear. CDR1 and CDR2 (germline): MDHEN, SYDVKM. Trimming stripped 4 bases from V and 4 bases from J, with 19 bases between. The CDR3 totals 16 residues. The CDR3 coding sequence is TGTGCCAGCAGTTCCCCCAGCCATGGATGGAGCTATGGCTACACCTTC. As protein: CASSSPSHGWSYGYTF.

This sequence joins TRBV27 and TRBJ1-2; weak D call: TRBD1 (6 bases). The CDR3 has 15 residues. V lost 6 bases to trimming and J lost 5 bases, with 19 bases between them. Looked up from germline, CDR1 is MNHEY and CDR2 is SMNVEV (reference sequence). The chain's CDR3 is CASRSNTGTIYGYTF. The CDR3 bases are TGTGCCAGCAGATCGAATACAGGGACCATTTATGGCTACACCTTC.

This chain uses TRBV13 with TRBJ2-7; TRBD1 might be the D (5 bases). V lost 2 bases to trimming and J lost 2 bases, with 10 bases between them. Germline-derived CDR1 and CDR2 are PRHDT and FYEKMQ (reference sequence). The CDR3 is 14 amino acids. CDR3 in amino acids: CASSLNRNPYEQYF. The DNA for the CDR3 is TGTGCCAGCAGCTTAAACAGGAATCCCTACGAGCAGTACTTC.

This clone was picked up a small number of times. The sample holds other DNA sequences that translate to the same CDR3. The chain uses TRBV28 and TRBJ1-1; the D is unclear. Germline CDR1 reads MDHEN; CDR2 reads SYDVKM. This CDR3 comprises 13 residues. The V gene lost 3 bases and the J gene lost 1 base, with 6 bases spanning the gap. CDR3 in DNA: TGTGCCAGCAGTTTTGAGGGGAACACTGAAGCTTTCTTT. Protein sequence: CASSFEGNTEAFF.

Notes on this clone: Distinct nucleotide sequences in the sample also encode this CDR3. The chain carries TRBV2 and TRBJ1-1; D might be TRBD1 (5 bases). This CDR3 contains 13 residues. V lost 3 bases and J 7 bases, leaving 12 bases between the germline ends. The germline V gene encodes CDR1 SNHLY and CDR2 FYNNEI. The CDR3 protein is CASSDTGGSEAFF. The CDR3 region has the DNA TGTGCCAGCAGTGATACGGGGGGTAGTGAAGCTTTCTTT.

The chain uses TRBV6-5 and TRBJ2-7; TRBD2 matches at 9 bases. In germline, CDR1 is MNHEY, CDR2 SVGAGI. This CDR3 spans 15 amino acids. V shed 5 bases, J shed 7 bases, and the junction held 12 bases outside the gene matches. The CDR3 DNA follows: TGTGCCAGCAGTCCCTGGGTAGCGGGAGCGGGGGAGCAGTACTTC. The encoded protein is CASSPWVAGAGEQYF.

The J gene is TRBJ1-5, the V gene TRBV6-5; D not certain. This CDR3 region has 15 residues. The V gene's germline CDR1 is MNHEY and CDR2 SVGAGI. The V end was cut by 8 bases, the J end by 6 bases, with 20 bases between. The CDR3 coding sequence is TGTGCCAGCGAGGCGGGTACCCTGGACGGTCAGCCCCAGCATTTT. Protein product: CASEAGTLDGQPQHF.

The chain employs TRBV30 and TRBJ1-2; 10 nucleotides match TRBD1. The CDR3 sequence is 17 residues long. The V segment lost 4 bases and the J segment 4 bases; nucleotides outside the gene matches: 15. Looked up from germline, CDR1 is GTSNPN and CDR2 is SVGIG (reference sequence). CDR3 residues: CAWTEIRTGGPGYGYTF. CDR3 bases: TGTGCCTGGACTGAGATCCGGACAGGGGGACCGGGCTATGGCTACACCTTC.

The gene calls are TRBV20-1 and TRBJ1-2; no clear D. The V gene's germline CDR1 is DFQATT and CDR2 SNEGSKA (reference sequence). V was trimmed by 0 bases and J by 8 bases, leaving 7 bases between them. The CDR3 extends over 11 amino acids. As DNA, the CDR3 is TGCAGTGCTAGAGATGAGGAGGGCTACACCTTC. Protein: CSARDEEGYTF.

The V gene is TRBV7-9, the J gene TRBJ1-4; no firm D call. Germline lookup yields CDR1 SEHNR and CDR2 FQNEAQ (reference sequence). V was clipped by 2 bases and J by 8 bases, with 6 bases between them. The CDR3 spans 12 residues. The chain's CDR3 is CASSLLSEKLFF. CDR3 sequence (DNA): TGTGCCAGCAGCTTATTGAGCGAAAAACTGTTTTTT.

The V gene is TRBV5-8, the J gene TRBJ1-2; D is possibly TRBD1 (6 bases). Per the germline V gene, CDR1 is SGHTS and CDR2 is YDEGEE. V dropped 2 bases and J dropped 8 bases, with 16 bases sitting between them. This CDR3 is 14 amino acids long. CDR3 sequence (DNA): TGTGCCAGCAGCTTATTGGGGACACAGAGGGGCTACACCTTC. Translation: CASSLLGTQRGYTF.

The V and J genes are TRBV5-6 and TRBJ2-7; no firm D call. Germline loops: CDR1 SGHDT, CDR2 YYEEEE. The germline V and J ends were trimmed by 2 bases and 5 bases, with 8 bases remaining between them. This CDR3 contains 12 residues. As DNA, the CDR3 is TGTGCCAGCAGCTTTCCCTCTGACGAGCAGTACTTC. Translation gives CASSFPSDEQYF.